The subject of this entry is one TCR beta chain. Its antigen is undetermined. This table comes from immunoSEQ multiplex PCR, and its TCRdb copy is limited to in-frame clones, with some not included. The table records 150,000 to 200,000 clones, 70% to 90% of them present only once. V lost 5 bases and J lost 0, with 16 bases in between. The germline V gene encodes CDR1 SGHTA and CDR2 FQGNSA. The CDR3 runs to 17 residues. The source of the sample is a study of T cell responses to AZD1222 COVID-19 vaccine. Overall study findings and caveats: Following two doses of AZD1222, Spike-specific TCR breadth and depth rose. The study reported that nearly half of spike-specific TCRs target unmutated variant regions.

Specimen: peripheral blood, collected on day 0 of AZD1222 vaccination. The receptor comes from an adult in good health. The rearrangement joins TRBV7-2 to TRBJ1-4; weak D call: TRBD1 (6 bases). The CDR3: CASSPGFRGATNEKLFF. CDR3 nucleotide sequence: TGTGCCAGCAGCCCCGGGTTCAGGGGAGCAACTAATGAAAAACTGTTTTTT.